This T cell receptor beta chain appears in the sequencing data of a study of Tregs in tolerant kidney transplant recipients. Broader study findings: The most relevant donor-specific Treg TCRbeta repertoire apparently came from expansion with activated donor B cells.

V dropped 6 bases and J dropped 3; count of bases not matched to a gene: 4. CDR3 length: 13 amino acids. Germline lookup yields CDR1 MNHEY and CDR2 SVGAGI. Here immunoSEQ multiplex PCR was the method, and the copy in TCRdb shows in-frame clones only, minus some. The table lists tens of thousands of clones, over 80% of them singletons. Unstimulated Tregs (CD4+CD25+CD127-) and CD4+CD25- non-Tregs were sorted from PBMCs. As for this clone: Antigen: not known.

The sample consisted of CD4+ T cells from blood. The sequence was collected from a human donor in good health. This chain links TRBV6-5 with TRBJ2-7; 8 nucleotides match TRBD1. DNA of the CDR3: TGTGCCAGCAGCCGGACAGGGCTCTACGAGCAGTACTTC. It codes for CASSRTGLYEQYF.